Below are 10 T cell receptor beta chains sequenced from a single sample in a study of T cells in Graves' hyperthyroidism and ophthalmopathy. Researchers amplified the TCR beta CDR3 regions from RNA transcripts. HTBI primers were the set used in a first-round RT-PCR of the TCR CDR3. TCRdb called the multiplex PCR reads again in MiXCR, with one record for every CDR3 protein. The sample shows approximately 430,000 distinct CDR3 sequences, approximately 15% of them seen only once. Sequences were obtained from blood. All receptors derive from a man between 18 and 29 years old with Graves' ophthalmopathy.

This clonotype was observed at least ten times. The gene calls are TRBV18 and TRBJ1-3; D is perhaps TRBD1 (5 bases). Germline V gene lookup returns CDR1 KGHSH and CDR2 LQKENI. CDR3 size: 15 residues. V dropped 3 bases and J dropped 4 bases, with 13 bases sitting between them. The CDR3 DNA reads as TGTGCCAGCTCACCGACTGACGAGGGGGGAAACACCATATATTTT. Translated, it gives CASSPTDEGGNTIYF. The full variable domain, with the rest looked up from reference TRBV18 and TRBJ1-3, is NAGVMQNPRHLVRRRGQEARLRCSPMKGHSHVYWYRQLPEEGLKFMVYLQKENIIDESGMPKERFSAEFPKEGPSILRIQQVVRGDSAAYFCASSPTDEGGNTIYFGEGSWLTVV.

This clonotype was detected ten times or more. The CDR3 sequence is CASSPEDSYEQYF. The CDR3 DNA sequence: TGTGCCAGCAGCCCCGAGGACTCCTACGAGCAGTACTTC. The V and J genes are TRBV5-5 and TRBJ2-7; D remains ambiguous. The germline gives CDR1 SGHKS, CDR2 YYEKEE (reference sequence). The V and J ends lost 4 bases and 0 bases respectively, with 8 bases between them. The CDR3 has 13 amino acids. The whole variable domain, remainder taken from reference TRBV5-5 and TRBJ2-7, is DAGVTQSPTHLIKTRGQQVTLRCSPISGHKSVSWYQQVLGQGPQFIFQYYEKEERGRGNFPDRFSARQFPNYSSELNVNALLLGDSALYLCASSPEDSYEQYFGPGTRLTVT.

Remarks on this clonotype: With a much larger clone just one base away, this may be a read error. Lacking the conserved final phenylalanine or tryptophan, this CDR3 likely reflects a read error. The chain is built from TRBV19 and TRBJ1-1; D is uncertain. Germline loops: CDR1 LNHDA, CDR2 SQIVND (reference sequence). This CDR3 comprises 14 residues. Trimming left V 5 bases short and J 1 base short, with 11 bases between. CDR3 sequence reads: CASSEPGSNTEAFS. DNA for the CDR3: TGTGCCAGTAGTGAACCGGGATCGAACACTGAAGCTTTCTCT.

This clonotype was recorded many times. V and J are TRBV7-9 and TRBJ1-2; 9 bases line up with TRBD1. CDR1 is SEHNR and CDR2 is FQNEAQ in the germline V gene (reference sequence). V gave up 3 bases and J gave up 9 bases; unmatched junction bases: 5. The CDR3 is made up of 13 amino acids. CDR3 sequence: CASSLGQGGSYTF. The CDR3 DNA reads TGTGCCAGCAGCTTGGGACAGGGTGGTAGCTACACCTTC.

This clonotype was seen only a few times. This rearrangement joins TRBV29-1 to TRBJ1-6; TRBD1 is a possible D gene (6 bases). This CDR3 contains 13 residues. Germline V gene data show CDR1 as SQVTM and CDR2 as ANQGSEA. Trimming took off 4 bases at V and 9 bases at J, with 13 bases between the two ends. CDR3 loop: CSVVQGEGSPLHF. Written as DNA, the CDR3 is TGCAGCGTTGTACAGGGAGAGGGTTCACCCCTCCACTTT.

With respect to this clonotype: This may be a read error, as it is one base from a much larger clone. The chain has TRBV6-1 and TRBJ2-3; TRBD2 matches 13 bases. Germline V gene lookup returns CDR1 MNHNS and CDR2 SASEGT. CDR3 length: 14 amino acids. This chain's CDR3 is CATGLAGVTDTQSF. CDR3 nucleotide sequence: TGTGCCACCGGACTAGCGGGAGTCACAGATACGCAGTCTTTT.

This clonotype was counted many times. The chain employs TRBV7-8 and TRBJ1-2; no definite D call. V lost 3 bases and J lost 0, with 14 bases in between. CDR3 length equals 16 residues. CDR1 is SGHVS and CDR2 is FQNEAQ in the germline V gene. Here the CDR3 reads CASSFRSQHPNYGYTF. In nucleotides, the CDR3 is TGTGCCAGCAGCTTTCGGAGCCAGCATCCTAACTATGGCTACACCTTC.

This clonotype has a count of ten or more. The CDR3 reads CACSQGASGGYTF. Here the CDR3 DNA reads TGTGCCTGCTCCCAGGGGGCATCGGGTGGCTACACCTTC. V and J are TRBV30 and TRBJ1-2, with 8 bases aligning to TRBD1. CDR1 and CDR2 (germline): GTSNPN, SVGIG (reference sequence). This CDR3 comprises 13 residues. Trimming took 6 bases from V and 7 from J; bases not matched to a gene: 10. The full variable domain, rest sourced from reference TRBV30 and TRBJ1-2, is SQTIHQWPATLVQPVGSPLSLECTVEGTSNPNLYWYRQAAGRGLQLLFYSVGIGQISSEVPQNLSASRPQDRQFILSSKKLLLSDSGFYLCACSQGASGGYTFGSGTRLTVV.

V usage is TRBV12-3 or TRBV12-4 and J usage is TRBJ2-2; 9 bases map to TRBD1. The CDR3 contains 15 residues. V was clipped by 5 bases and J by 6 bases; unmatched bases: 7. CDR3: CASSTSDRGAGELFF. CDR3 nucleotides: TGTGCCAGCAGTACATCCGACAGGGGGGCCGGGGAGCTGTTTTTT.

This clonotype was counted at least ten times. The chain couples TRBV3-1 to TRBJ2-2, with unresolved D. CDR1 is LGHDT and CDR2 is YNNKEL in the germline V gene (reference sequence). The V end was cut by 5 bases, the J end by 5 bases, with 15 bases between. The CDR3 has 15 residues. CDR3 in DNA: TGTGCCAGCAGCTCCCCGGACCGAGCAACCGGGGAGCTGTTTTTT. It codes for CASSSPDRATGELFF.